A selection of T cell receptor beta chains follows, all from one sample in a study of T cell changes during pregnancy in multiple sclerosis. Only in-frame clones appear in the TCRdb table, and some are missing; sequencing was by immunoSEQ multiplex PCR. This sample has 75,000 to 95,000 clones; 90% to 95% occur once, and the top ten carry roughly 2.5%. The source was peripheral blood, collected in the second trimester of pregnancy. The receptor source for this set is a female donor with multiple sclerosis, enrolled in a pregnancy study. Both conserved end residues are part of each CDR3. The D gene is left open where the match is weak. Clone size is given for some rows only: seen once, a few or many times, or a class if the clone is expanded.

D,size,V,CDR3
.,.,TRBV2,CASSDERQANEKLFF
TRBD2,.,TRBV9,CATGLADNEQFF
.,.,TRBV5-3,CARSWHVESGNTIYF
TRBD2,.,TRBV11-2,CASSGRTSGFDDEQFF
TRBD2,.,TRBV11-2,CASSSPHAAGGPNTGELFF
.,.,TRBV6-1,CASSGTPVYEQYF
.,.,TRBV7-9,CASSLFTIGYTF
TRBD1,.,TRBV9,CASSVGYGGGGAVGYTF
TRBD1,.,TRBV7-9,CASSPTGKPDTQYF
.,.,TRBV7-9,CASSLADYTF
.,.,TRBV30,CAWSVLSGGGWTEAFF
.,.,TRBV6-1,CASSVAGAGNTIYF
.,.,TRBV5-1,CASSLALTGELFF
TRBD1,.,TRBV15,CATSRDPSDRVYGYTF
TRBD2,.,TRBV4-1,CASSPNLFGLAQGYEQYF
.,.,TRBV19,CASSIETSQNTEAFF
.,.,TRBV9,CASSLDYDNHEKLFF
TRBD1,.,TRBV7-9,CASSGTGGYTGELFF
.,.,TRBV14,CASSQATESTDTQYF
TRBD2,.,TRBV5-1,CASSPAGTSGATDTQYF
.,.,TRBV10-3,CAISARPYNEQFF
.,.,TRBV7-9,CASSLYGQGLMNTEAFF
.,.,TRBV19,CASRRTENSNQPQHF
.,.,TRBV2,CASASQGRNSPLHF
TRBD2,.,TRBV5-1,CASRFDSGGVNEQFF
.,.,TRBV19,CASSKAGGGMNTEAFF
TRBD2,.,TRBV14,CASSQDWGRAGENIQYF
TRBD2,.,TRBV4-1,CASSQVWTSADTQYF
.,few,TRBV10-2,CASSISARSYEQYF
.,.,TRBV27,CASSLAGEFTEAFF
.,.,TRBV6-1,CASDSEGANGYTF
.,.,TRBV7-9,CASSLLDRYTF
TRBD2,.,TRBV7-3,CASSKGLAGGQDTQYF
TRBD2,.,TRBV7-7,CASSPGLAGAGEQYF
.,.,TRBV2,CASSDPRVANTEAFF
.,.,TRBV2,CARAGAGNEAFF
TRBD1,.,TRBV6-5,CASSGQKGTNEKLFF
TRBD1,.,TRBV30,CAWSSLGGNYGYTF
.,.,TRBV11-2,CASSFSVNTGELFF
TRBD2,once,TRBV7-2,CASSGLGARRGGTEQFF
TRBD2,.,TRBV25-1,CASTMGGGAMGQYF
TRBD1,.,TRBV30,CAWCRGLGQPQHF
TRBD1,.,TRBV4-1,CASSQVFTQGATEGNTIYF
.,.,TRBV7-2,CASSHAPGNYNSPLHF
TRBD1,.,TRBV10-2,CASRAERGGGQPQHF
.,.,TRBV30,CAWTRGTEAFF
TRBD2,.,TRBV7-3,CASSPLGGGLADTQYF
TRBD1,.,TRBV30,CAWSVARGPYEQYF